The sequence of this T cell receptor (beta chain) was determined in a study of blood T cell repertoires in COVID-19. In the study overall: Spain, Italy and the United States supplied samples that represented acute and convalescent COVID-19. The cDNA or gDNA used as material had been derived from T cells, B-cell-depleted T cells, or PBMCs.

Original processing notes: Quantification of nucleated cells was approximated via reference gene primer amplification. The table came from immunoSEQ multiplex PCR; TCRdb's copy has only in-frame clones and leaves some out. From that table come the V and J calls and clone size; the DNA was used to work out D and trimming. The sample yields roughly 250,000 clones, 70% to 90% seen once. With V trimmed by 4 bases and J by 1 base, 7 bases remained unmatched. Germline CDR1 and CDR2: LGHDT and YNNKEL (reference sequence). There are 17 residues in the CDR3. The chain carries TRBV3-1 (or the pseudogene TRBV3-2) and TRBJ2-7, with 13 bases lining up with TRBD2. Sequences were obtained from peripheral blood. This receptor was obtained from a man aged 40-55 years with acute or convalescent COVID-19. The CDR3 region is CASSPQTGLAGSYEQYF. For the CDR3, the DNA is TGTGCCAGCAGCCCCCAGACGGGACTAGCGGGATCCTACGAGCAGTACTTC.